The TCR beta chain described here comes from a study of blood T cell repertoires in COVID-19. Assay: immunoSEQ multiplex PCR; the TCRdb copy retains only in-frame clones and omits some. This sample has a few hundred thousand clones, with 75% to 90% found just once. Germline CDR1 SGHNT, CDR2 YENEEA. The CDR3 is made up of 14 amino acids. V was clipped by 5 bases and J by 5 bases; unmatched bases: 2. V gene TRBV11-3 combines with J gene TRBJ1-6; TRBD1 matches at 8 bases. The sample taken for sequencing was peripheral blood. The clonotype was recovered from a man aged 55 to 70 who had recovered from COVID-19. DNA for the CDR3: TGTGCCAGCAGCCTGACAGGGGATAATTCACCCCTCCACTTT. Its protein is CASSLTGDNSPLHF.